The 2 T cell receptor beta chains below come from one sample, sequenced in a study of blood T cell repertoires in COVID-19. Only in-frame clones appear in the TCRdb table, and some are missing; sequencing was by immunoSEQ multiplex PCR. The sample lists approximately 68,000 clones; approximately 87% were seen once. Sequences were obtained from peripheral blood. The receptors derive from a man aged 50 to 60 with active COVID-19.

The rearrangement joins TRBV2 to TRBJ2-7, with 9 positions matching TRBD1. The germline V gene encodes CDR1 SNHLY and CDR2 FYNNEI. Trimming removed 6 bases from V and 5 bases from J; junction bases left unmatched: 5. The CDR3 length is 13 residues. The CDR3 DNA reads TGTGCCAGCAGCCGGGACAGGGATAACGAGCAGTACTTC. Residues: CASSRDRDNEQYF.

The V and J genes are TRBV3-1 (or the pseudogene TRBV3-2) and TRBJ2-3; D gene uncertain. The germline CDR1 and CDR2 sequences are LGHDT and YNNKEL (reference sequence). The CDR3 has 12 amino acids. Between the trimmed V and J ends, which lost 1 base and 4 bases, there was a span of 3 bases. CDR3 in DNA: TGTGCCAGCAGCCAAGTCGCAGATACGCAGTATTTT. As protein: CASSQVADTQYF.